This TCR beta chain was documented in a study of OX40 agonist ivuxolimab in advanced cancers. Study context: Among those enrolled, mean age was around 60 years (range about 23 to 79) and about 81% were male. Study-wide findings and caveats: CD8+ T cells showed, on average, more clonal expansion than CD4+ cells. Some patients without response likewise showed low normalized clonal expansion.

The V gene's germline CDR1 is MNHNS and CDR2 SASEGT. The length of the CDR3 is 15 residues. The trim removed 2 bases at V and 9 bases at J, leaving 9 bases unmatched. The repertoire was sequenced with immunoSEQ multiplex PCR; TCRdb's copy has only in-frame clones and lacks some. Here the sample spans tens of thousands of clones, approximately 80% being singletons. Autoimmune disease history or systemic immunosuppression disqualified patients. To note about this clone: The antigen remains undetermined.

The sequencing used CD4+ or CD8+ T cells sorted from blood, collected in a trial of the OX40 agonist ivuxolimab. This chain links TRBV6-1 with TRBJ2-1, with TRBD2 matching 8 bases. The sequence came from an adult with an advanced solid tumor such as melanoma, head and neck, liver or kidney cancer. The CDR3 reads CASSELAGLRGEQFF. Written as DNA, the CDR3 is TGTGCCAGCAGTGAATTAGCGGGGTTACGTGGTGAGCAGTTCTTC.